These T cell receptor beta chains were read from a single sample in a study of graft-versus-host responses after intestinal transplantation. Generated by immunoSEQ multiplex PCR, the TCRdb table keeps only in-frame clones and is missing some. This sample has approximately 100,000 clones, with roughly nine tenths found just once. These receptors are not linked to any known antigen. Sequenced here: unstimulated CD4+ T cells sorted from spleen or lymph node cells, sampled before intestinal transplant. Receptor source: a human donor who received an intestinal transplant. Both conserved end residues are part of each CDR3. A D gene is named only where the DNA matches it firmly. Clone size, where shown, is once, few, many, or a class for clones that have expanded.

>12|TRBJ2-7|-|-|TRBV5-1
TGCGCCAGCAGCTTGGATAACTACGAGCAGTACTTC
CASSLDNYEQYF
>14|TRBJ1-1|-|-|TRBV7-7
TGTGCCAGCAGCTTGGGGGTCCAGAACACTGAAGCTTTCTTT
CASSLGVQNTEAFF
>15|TRBJ1-4|-|TRBD1|TRBV11-1
TGTGCCAGCAGCCCGACAGGGCAAGAAAATGAAAAACTGTTTTTT
CASSPTGQENEKLFF
>13|TRBJ1-2|few|-|TRBV19
TGTGCCAGTAGACCCAGGGATGGCTATGGCTACACCTTC
CASRPRDGYGYTF
>14|TRBJ2-5|-|TRBD1|TRBV25-1
TGTGCCAGCAGACCGACAGGGGGCAAAGAGACCCAGTACTTC
CASRPTGGKETQYF
>14|TRBJ2-5|-|TRBD1|TRBV19
TGTGCCAGTAGCGGGACAGGCGGACAAGAGACCCAGTACTTC
CASSGTGGQETQYF
>14|TRBJ1-2|-|-|TRBV10-2
TGCGCCAGCAGTGAGTCGGGGCAGGGATATGGCTACACCTTC
CASSESGQGYGYTF
>14|TRBJ2-2|-|-|TRBV14
TGTGCCAGCAGCCAAGAGTCCCGTACCGGGGAGCTGTTTTTT
CASSQESRTGELFF
>15|TRBJ2-3|-|-|TRBV5-1
TGCGCCAGCAGCTTGGGGGCCGCCCGCGCAGATACGCAGTATTTT
CASSLGAARADTQYF
>19|TRBJ2-5|-|TRBD1|TRBV14
TGTGCCAGCAGCCAAGATAGGGGTCGGACAGGAGGAGGACAAGAGACCCAGTACTTC
CASSQDRGRTGGGQETQYF
>15|TRBJ1-2|-|TRBD1|TRBV6-5
TGTGCCAGCAGTTACTGGAGAAGGGGGCCGGGGGGCTACACCTTC
CASSYWRRGPGGYTF
>14|TRBJ1-2|-|TRBD1|TRBV6-5
TGTGCCAGCAGTTACTCGGACAGGGGCTATGGCTACACCTTC
CASSYSDRGYGYTF
>14|TRBJ1-1|-|-|TRBV7-9
TGTGCCAGCAGCCCAAACAGGGAGGACACTGAAGCTTTCTTT
CASSPNREDTEAFF
>15|TRBJ1-2|-|TRBD1|TRBV6-5
TGTGCCAGCAGTGTGGGATCGACAGGGGCCTATGGCTACACCTTC
CASSVGSTGAYGYTF
>13|TRBJ2-7|-|TRBD1|TRBV5-1
TGCGCCAGCAGCGGGGACAGGGCCTACGAGCAGTACTTC
CASSGDRAYEQYF
>16|TRBJ2-5|once|TRBD2|TRBV9
TGTGCCAGCAGCGTAGGATGGACTAGCGGGGGGGAGACCCAGTACTTC
CASSVGWTSGGETQYF
>15|TRBJ2-3|few|TRBD2|TRBV10-1
TGCGCCAGCAGTGAGTCGGGGCTAGCGGGGTATACGCAGTATTTT
CASSESGLAGYTQYF
>14|TRBJ2-3|-|-|TRBV7-9
TGTGCCAGCAGCTTAGCGCAGGGTACGGATACGCAGTATTTT
CASSLAQGTDTQYF